What follows describes a single T cell receptor (beta chain). Antigen specificity is unknown. The sample comes from a study of regulatory T cells in long-lasting Graves disease. Study summary: Newly diagnosed Graves' patients had under 3 months of antithyroid drugs. Notes on the study in general: Peripheral blood was the sole material, not thyroid tissue. It is possible that accuracy was reduced by the small size of the sample.

V gave up 1 base and J gave up 2 bases, with 13 bases separating them. Germline V gene data show CDR1 as SGHDT and CDR2 as YYEEEE. The CDR3 consists of 15 residues. As to time point: newly diagnosed GD, antithyroid drugs for less than 3 months. PBMC RNA was the source of the TCR library. Both iRepertoire HTBI primers and Arm-PCR of CDR3 regions were used to build the TCR beta libraries. TCRdb analysed the multiplex PCR reads with MiXCR anew, one entry per CDR3 protein. The data hold about 620,000 distinct CDR3 sequences, with 16% observed a single time. These data are also associated with another study on T cells in Graves' hyperthyroidism and ophthalmopathy. That paper adds: It was uncontrolled infection, other autoimmune disease, pregnancy or lactation that excluded patients.

The TCR comes from a woman in her twenties or thirties with Graves disease. J is TRBJ2-7 and V is TRBV5-6; TRBD1 is a possible D gene (6 bases). Sequences were derived from peripheral blood mononuclear cells (PBMCs), sampled at new diagnosis, from a patient treated with antithyroid drugs. Here the CDR3 reads CASSLQGRFPYEQYF. CDR3 nucleotide sequence: TGTGCCAGCAGCTTGCAGGGGAGATTTCCCTACGAGCAGTACTTC.